Listed below are T cell receptor beta chains from one sample, sequenced in a study of blood T cell repertoires in COVID-19. Only in-frame clones appear in the TCRdb table, and some are missing; sequencing was by immunoSEQ multiplex PCR. Seen here are fewer than 50,000 clones, approximately 82% observed once, and the top ten hold 35% to 45%. Source material: peripheral blood. The source is a woman older than 75 with active or convalescent COVID-19. Both conserved end residues are part of each CDR3. D genes are given only for firm matches. Rows give clone size only sometimes, using once, few, many, or a class for an expanded clone.

CDR3nt: TGTGCCAGCAGTGAGGGGACAGGGTGGGCACCCCTCCACTTT
CDR3aa: CASSEGTGWAPLHF
j_gene: TRBJ1-6
v_gene: TRBV2
d_gene: TRBD1
abundance: once

CDR3nt: TGTGCCAGCAGCCCGACAGGGGGGGTTGAAAAACTGTTTTTT
CDR3aa: CASSPTGGVEKLFF
j_gene: TRBJ1-4
v_gene: TRBV3-1/TRBV3-2
d_gene: TRBD1
abundance: NA

CDR3nt: TGTGCCAGCAGTTACTCCGGGACTTATAATTCACCCCTCCACTTT
CDR3aa: CASSYSGTYNSPLHF
j_gene: TRBJ1-6
v_gene: TRBV6-5
d_gene: NA
abundance: NA

CDR3nt: TGTGCCATCAGTACTACGCCGGGACAGGGCCAAGAGACCCAGTACTTC
CDR3aa: CAISTTPGQGQETQYF
j_gene: TRBJ2-5
v_gene: TRBV10-3
d_gene: TRBD1
abundance: NA

CDR3nt: TGTGCCAGCAGCCCGGAGGGGTCGCGCTACAATGAGCAGTTCTTC
CDR3aa: CASSPEGSRYNEQFF
j_gene: TRBJ2-1
v_gene: TRBV9
d_gene: NA
abundance: NA

CDR3nt: TGTGCTAGCAGCTTAGCTGGGACAGGGAAGCAGACCCAGTACTTC
CDR3aa: CASSLAGTGKQTQYF
j_gene: TRBJ2-5
v_gene: TRBV7-7
d_gene: TRBD1
abundance: NA

CDR3nt: TGTGCCAGCAGTGAGACTAGCGGGATGTCGTACAATGAGCAGTTCTTC
CDR3aa: CASSETSGMSYNEQFF
j_gene: TRBJ2-1
v_gene: TRBV25-1
d_gene: TRBD2
abundance: NA

CDR3nt: TGTGCCATCAGTTGGACTAGCGGGAGCCATGAGCAGTTCTTC
CDR3aa: CAISWTSGSHEQFF
j_gene: TRBJ2-1
v_gene: TRBV10-3
d_gene: TRBD2
abundance: NA

CDR3nt: TGTGCCAGCTCTGGGGGCGAAACTGGGGCCAACGTCCTGACTTTC
CDR3aa: CASSGGETGANVLTF
j_gene: TRBJ2-6
v_gene: TRBV28
d_gene: NA
abundance: NA

CDR3nt: TGTGCCAGCAGCTCGGGACAGCCCCATTCACCCCTCCACTTT
CDR3aa: CASSSGQPHSPLHF
j_gene: TRBJ1-6
v_gene: TRBV7-9
d_gene: TRBD1
abundance: NA

CDR3nt: TGCGCCAGCAGCCCTGCTAGGTCCTCAACCGGGGAGCTGTTTTTT
CDR3aa: CASSPARSSTGELFF
j_gene: TRBJ2-2
v_gene: TRBV5-1
d_gene: NA
abundance: NA

CDR3nt: TGTGCCAGCTCACCTGAGGGCTCTGGAAACACCATATATTTT
CDR3aa: CASSPEGSGNTIYF
j_gene: TRBJ1-3
v_gene: TRBV18
d_gene: NA
abundance: once

CDR3nt: TGTGCCAGCAGCTTAGGATCCCGCGGTTACACTGAAGCTTTCTTT
CDR3aa: CASSLGSRGYTEAFF
j_gene: TRBJ1-1
v_gene: TRBV7-2
d_gene: NA
abundance: once

CDR3nt: TGCGCCAGCAGCTTGAAACTAGCGGGAGGAACGATTCCCTACGAGCAGTACTTC
CDR3aa: CASSLKLAGGTIPYEQYF
j_gene: TRBJ2-7
v_gene: TRBV5-1
d_gene: TRBD2
abundance: NA

CDR3nt: TGTGCCAGCAGCCAGGGGGTCGTTAGCACAGATACGCAGTATTTT
CDR3aa: CASSQGVVSTDTQYF
j_gene: TRBJ2-3
v_gene: TRBV7-9
d_gene: TRBD1
abundance: NA

CDR3nt: TGTGCCAGCAGTAGAACAGGGTTGGGCACCGGGGAGCTGTTTTTT
CDR3aa: CASSRTGLGTGELFF
j_gene: TRBJ2-2
v_gene: TRBV25-1
d_gene: NA
abundance: NA

CDR3nt: TGCGCCAGCAGTGAGTCAAGCGGGACCACAGATACGCAGTATTTT
CDR3aa: CASSESSGTTDTQYF
j_gene: TRBJ2-3
v_gene: TRBV10-1
d_gene: TRBD2
abundance: once

CDR3nt: TGTGCCTGGAGTGTACAGTCCGAGACAGGCCTCAACTTT
CDR3aa: CAWSVQSETGLNF
j_gene: TRBJ1-6
v_gene: TRBV30
d_gene: NA
abundance: NA

CDR3nt: TGTGCCAGCATGGACAGGGAGAATTCACCCCTCCACTTT
CDR3aa: CASMDRENSPLHF
j_gene: TRBJ1-6
v_gene: TRBV2
d_gene: TRBD1
abundance: NA

CDR3nt: TGCAGTGCTAGGAGCTATGGCTACACCTTC
CDR3aa: CSARSYGYTF
j_gene: TRBJ1-2
v_gene: TRBV20-1
d_gene: NA
abundance: NA

CDR3nt: TGTGCCAGCAGCACTAGGACCCGAATATATGGCTACACCTTC
CDR3aa: CASSTRTRIYGYTF
j_gene: TRBJ1-2
v_gene: TRBV5-4
d_gene: NA
abundance: few

CDR3nt: TGTGCCAGCTCCCTCCGGGACAGGGTTCCAGATACGCAGTATTTT
CDR3aa: CASSLRDRVPDTQYF
j_gene: TRBJ2-3
v_gene: TRBV18
d_gene: TRBD1
abundance: NA

CDR3nt: TGTGCCAGCTCACTCGACAGGGCCTATGGCTACACCTTC
CDR3aa: CASSLDRAYGYTF
j_gene: TRBJ1-2
v_gene: TRBV18
d_gene: TRBD1
abundance: NA

CDR3nt: TGTGCCAGCAGCAAAGCGGGGGGAGGGACCCAGTACTTC
CDR3aa: CASSKAGGGTQYF
j_gene: TRBJ2-5
v_gene: TRBV2
d_gene: TRBD2
abundance: NA

CDR3nt: TGCGCCAGCAGCTTCGCCGAGCTACCTAATGAAAAACTGTTTTTT
CDR3aa: CASSFAELPNEKLFF
j_gene: TRBJ1-4
v_gene: TRBV5-1
d_gene: NA
abundance: NA

CDR3nt: TGCGCCAGCAGCCAAGCCCCAGGGTCTGGAAACACCATATATTTT
CDR3aa: CASSQAPGSGNTIYF
j_gene: TRBJ1-3
v_gene: TRBV5-1
d_gene: NA
abundance: once

CDR3nt: TGTGCCAGCAGCTCCTTTACTGACATTATCGGCGATGGCTACACCTTC
CDR3aa: CASSSFTDIIGDGYTF
j_gene: TRBJ1-2
v_gene: TRBV7-2
d_gene: NA
abundance: NA

CDR3nt: TGTGCCAGTAGGGAGCAGGGGAGCACCGGGGAGCTGTTTTTT
CDR3aa: CASREQGSTGELFF
j_gene: TRBJ2-2
v_gene: TRBV19
d_gene: NA
abundance: NA

CDR3nt: TGTGCCAGCAGTTACCGGGGACAGGGGGGAAACATTCAGTACTTC
CDR3aa: CASSYRGQGGNIQYF
j_gene: TRBJ2-4
v_gene: TRBV6-2/TRBV6-3
d_gene: TRBD1
abundance: NA

CDR3nt: TGCGCCAGCAGCCAAGATTTGGGAGGGGCCTATGGCTACACCTTC
CDR3aa: CASSQDLGGAYGYTF
j_gene: TRBJ1-2
v_gene: TRBV4-3
d_gene: NA
abundance: NA

CDR3nt: TGTGCCAGCAGCTTGGAGGGGATGGAGACCCAGTACTTC
CDR3aa: CASSLEGMETQYF
j_gene: TRBJ2-5
v_gene: TRBV5-4
d_gene: NA
abundance: NA

CDR3nt: TGTGCCAGCAGCCGCCACAGGGCCGGGGCCCAAAACATTCAGTACTTC
CDR3aa: CASSRHRAGAQNIQYF
j_gene: TRBJ2-4
v_gene: TRBV6-2/TRBV6-3
d_gene: NA
abundance: few

CDR3nt: TGTGCCTGGAAGGACAGGAGTAACTCTGGAAACACCATATATTTT
CDR3aa: CAWKDRSNSGNTIYF
j_gene: TRBJ1-3
v_gene: TRBV30
d_gene: TRBD1
abundance: NA

CDR3nt: TGCGCCAGCAGCCCGGACGGGACTAGCGGTTACGAGCAGTACTTC
CDR3aa: CASSPDGTSGYEQYF
j_gene: TRBJ2-7
v_gene: TRBV5-1
d_gene: TRBD2
abundance: once

CDR3nt: TGTGCTAGTGGTTTGGTACAAGGCGGGAGTCCGGCCAATGAGCAGTTCTTC
CDR3aa: CASGLVQGGSPANEQFF
j_gene: TRBJ2-1
v_gene: TRBV12-5
d_gene: TRBD2
abundance: NA

CDR3nt: TGTGCCAGCAGCGCTGGGGGGTTAGCGGAGACCCAGTACTTC
CDR3aa: CASSAGGLAETQYF
j_gene: TRBJ2-5
v_gene: TRBV28
d_gene: NA
abundance: NA

CDR3nt: TGTGCCAGCAACACAAACCCGACAGGGAGTAATTCACCCCTCCACTTT
CDR3aa: CASNTNPTGSNSPLHF
j_gene: TRBJ1-6
v_gene: TRBV27
d_gene: TRBD1
abundance: once

CDR3nt: TGTGCCAGCAGTTACCGGGGGAACACTGAAGCTTTCTTT
CDR3aa: CASSYRGNTEAFF
j_gene: TRBJ1-1
v_gene: TRBV6-5
d_gene: NA
abundance: NA

CDR3nt: TGTGCCAGCAGCACGACAGGTGCCGGGGAGCTGTTTTTT
CDR3aa: CASSTTGAGELFF
j_gene: TRBJ2-2
v_gene: TRBV12-3/TRBV12-4
d_gene: NA
abundance: NA

CDR3nt: TGTGCCAGTAGTACCGGACAGGGAAACACCGGGGAGCTGTTTTTT
CDR3aa: CASSTGQGNTGELFF
j_gene: TRBJ2-2
v_gene: TRBV19
d_gene: TRBD1
abundance: NA

CDR3nt: TGTGCCAGCAGCCCGGTTCGCGGGGGGGCCTACGAGCAGTACTTC
CDR3aa: CASSPVRGGAYEQYF
j_gene: TRBJ2-7
v_gene: TRBV7-6
d_gene: TRBD2
abundance: NA

CDR3nt: TGTGCCACCCCCGGGACAGGACGCCGTGGCTACACCTTC
CDR3aa: CATPGTGRRGYTF
j_gene: TRBJ1-2
v_gene: TRBV10-3
d_gene: TRBD1
abundance: few

CDR3nt: TGTGCTAGTGGTCCGCAGGGGAACACTGAAGCTTTCTTT
CDR3aa: CASGPQGNTEAFF
j_gene: TRBJ1-1
v_gene: TRBV12-5
d_gene: NA
abundance: NA

CDR3nt: TGCGCCAGCAGCCAGACCCTAGGACTAGCGGGAGGATACGAGCAGTACTTC
CDR3aa: CASSQTLGLAGGYEQYF
j_gene: TRBJ2-7
v_gene: TRBV4-1
d_gene: TRBD2
abundance: NA

CDR3nt: TGTGCCAGCAGCTTCAGAACAACTAATGAAAAACTGTTTTTT
CDR3aa: CASSFRTTNEKLFF
j_gene: TRBJ1-4
v_gene: TRBV11-2
d_gene: NA
abundance: NA

CDR3nt: TGTGCCAGCTCACTAACAACCGGGACAGGGACTTCACCCCTCCACTTT
CDR3aa: CASSLTTGTGTSPLHF
j_gene: TRBJ1-6
v_gene: TRBV18
d_gene: TRBD1
abundance: NA

CDR3nt: TGTGCCAGCAGCTTGGCCCAGGGGGCTTTTGACTATGGCTACACCTTC
CDR3aa: CASSLAQGAFDYGYTF
j_gene: TRBJ1-2
v_gene: TRBV5-6
d_gene: TRBD1
abundance: NA

CDR3nt: TGTGCCAGCAGCTTAGTAGGACTAGCGGAGAACAATGAGCAGTTCTTC
CDR3aa: CASSLVGLAENNEQFF
j_gene: TRBJ2-1
v_gene: TRBV7-2
d_gene: TRBD2
abundance: few

CDR3nt: TGTGCCAGCTCACCACCGATGGTATGGGAGGGCCACAATGAGCAGTTCTTC
CDR3aa: CASSPPMVWEGHNEQFF
j_gene: TRBJ2-1
v_gene: TRBV18
d_gene: TRBD2
abundance: NA

CDR3nt: TGTGCCAGCAGTCGCTCCAGGGCGGGGAGCTCCTATAATTCACCCCTCCACTTT
CDR3aa: CASSRSRAGSSYNSPLHF
j_gene: TRBJ1-6
v_gene: TRBV6-6
d_gene: NA
abundance: NA

CDR3nt: TGTGCCAGCAGGGCAAGACTAGCGGACACAGATACGCAGTATTTT
CDR3aa: CASRARLADTDTQYF
j_gene: TRBJ2-3
v_gene: TRBV2
d_gene: TRBD2
abundance: NA

CDR3nt: TGTGCCAGCACTTTGCCCGGACAGGGGGCAGTTGAAGCTTTCTTT
CDR3aa: CASTLPGQGAVEAFF
j_gene: TRBJ1-1
v_gene: TRBV28
d_gene: TRBD1
abundance: NA

CDR3nt: TGTGCCAGCAGACCGGACAGCCGAAAAGGATCTGAAGCTTTCTTT
CDR3aa: CASRPDSRKGSEAFF
j_gene: TRBJ1-1
v_gene: TRBV27
d_gene: NA
abundance: NA

CDR3nt: TGTGCCAGCAGTCAAAGGACAGGGTCCTACGAGCAGTACTTC
CDR3aa: CASSQRTGSYEQYF
j_gene: TRBJ2-7
v_gene: TRBV27
d_gene: TRBD1
abundance: NA

CDR3nt: TGTGCCAGCAGTTACGGGGACTTTAGGGCCGAGCAGTACTTC
CDR3aa: CASSYGDFRAEQYF
j_gene: TRBJ2-7
v_gene: TRBV6-2/TRBV6-3
d_gene: NA
abundance: few

CDR3nt: TGTGCCAGCAGTTACTCGACGGGGGTCCTGAACACTGAAGCTTTCTTT
CDR3aa: CASSYSTGVLNTEAFF
j_gene: TRBJ1-1
v_gene: TRBV6-2/TRBV6-3
d_gene: NA
abundance: NA

CDR3nt: TGTGCCATCAGTACAGGGGGCAATCAGCCCCAGCATTTT
CDR3aa: CAISTGGNQPQHF
j_gene: TRBJ1-5
v_gene: TRBV10-3
d_gene: TRBD1
abundance: NA

CDR3nt: TGCGCCAGCAGCTCGGAGGGGGGGCGATCTGGCGGGAGTGCGTTGGATACGCAGTATTTT
CDR3aa: CASSSEGGRSGGSALDTQYF
j_gene: TRBJ2-3
v_gene: TRBV5-1
d_gene: NA
abundance: NA